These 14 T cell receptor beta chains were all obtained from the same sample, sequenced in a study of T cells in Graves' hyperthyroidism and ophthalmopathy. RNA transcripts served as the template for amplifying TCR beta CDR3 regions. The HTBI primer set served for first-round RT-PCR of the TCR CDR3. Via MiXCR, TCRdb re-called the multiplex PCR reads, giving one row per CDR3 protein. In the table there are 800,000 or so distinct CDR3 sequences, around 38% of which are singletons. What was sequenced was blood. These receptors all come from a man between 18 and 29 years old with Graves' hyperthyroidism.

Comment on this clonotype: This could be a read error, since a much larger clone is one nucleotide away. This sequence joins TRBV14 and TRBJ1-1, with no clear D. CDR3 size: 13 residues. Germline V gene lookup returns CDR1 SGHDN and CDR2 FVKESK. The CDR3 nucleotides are TGTGCCAGCAGCCGATTCCTGAACACTGAAGCTTCCTTT. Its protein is CASSRFLNTEASF.

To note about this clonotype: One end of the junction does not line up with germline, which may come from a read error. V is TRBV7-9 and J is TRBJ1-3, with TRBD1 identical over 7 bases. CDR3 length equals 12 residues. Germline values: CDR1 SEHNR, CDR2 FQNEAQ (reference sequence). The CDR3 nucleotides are TGTGCCAGCAGTATCGACAGGGTCCCAGAATTTTTT. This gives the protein CASSIDRVPEFF.

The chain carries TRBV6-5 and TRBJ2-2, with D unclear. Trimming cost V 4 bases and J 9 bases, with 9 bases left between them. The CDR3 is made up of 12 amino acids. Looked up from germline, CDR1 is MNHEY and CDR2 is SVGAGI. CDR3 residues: CASSSVRRELFF. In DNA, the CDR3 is TGTGCCAGCAGTTCCGTTAGGCGGGAGCTGTTTTTT.

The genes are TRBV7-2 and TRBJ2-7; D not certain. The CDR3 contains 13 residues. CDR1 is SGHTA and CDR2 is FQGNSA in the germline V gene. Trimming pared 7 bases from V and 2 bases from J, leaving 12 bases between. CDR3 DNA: TGTGCCAGCAAGTTGGCTCCACCCTACGAGCAGTACTTC. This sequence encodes CASKLAPPYEQYF. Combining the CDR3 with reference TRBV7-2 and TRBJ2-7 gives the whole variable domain GAGVSQSPSNKVTEKGKDVELRCDPISGHTALYWYRQSLGQGLEFLIYFQGNSAPDKSGLPSDRFSAERTGGSVSTLTIQRTQQEDSAVYLCASKLAPPYEQYFGPGTRLTVT.

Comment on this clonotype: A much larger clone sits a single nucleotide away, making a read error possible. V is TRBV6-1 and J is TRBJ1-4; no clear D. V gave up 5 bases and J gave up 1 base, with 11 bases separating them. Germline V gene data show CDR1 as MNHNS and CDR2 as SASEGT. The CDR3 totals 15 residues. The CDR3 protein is CASSPYPETNEKLFF. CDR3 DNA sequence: TGTGCCAGCAGTCCCTACCCCGAAACTAATGAAAAACTGTTTTTT.

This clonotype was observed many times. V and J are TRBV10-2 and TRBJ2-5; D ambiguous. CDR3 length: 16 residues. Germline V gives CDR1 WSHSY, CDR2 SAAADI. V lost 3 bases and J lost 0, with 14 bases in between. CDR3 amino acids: CASSDIQRQHQETQYF. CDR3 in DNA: TGCGCCAGCAGTGACATCCAGCGCCAACACCAAGAGACCCAGTACTTC.

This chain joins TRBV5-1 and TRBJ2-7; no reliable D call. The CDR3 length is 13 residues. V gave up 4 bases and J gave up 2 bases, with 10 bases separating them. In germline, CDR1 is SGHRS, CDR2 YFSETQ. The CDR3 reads CASSVTVAYEQYF. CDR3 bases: TGCGCCAGCAGCGTCACAGTAGCCTACGAGCAGTACTTC.

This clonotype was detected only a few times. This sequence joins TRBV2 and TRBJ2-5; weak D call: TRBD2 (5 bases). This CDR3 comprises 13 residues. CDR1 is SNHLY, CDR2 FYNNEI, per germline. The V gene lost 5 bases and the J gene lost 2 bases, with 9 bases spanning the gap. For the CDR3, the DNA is TGTGCCAGCAGTTCGCGGGCTCAAGAGACCCAGTACTTC. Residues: CASSSRAQETQYF.

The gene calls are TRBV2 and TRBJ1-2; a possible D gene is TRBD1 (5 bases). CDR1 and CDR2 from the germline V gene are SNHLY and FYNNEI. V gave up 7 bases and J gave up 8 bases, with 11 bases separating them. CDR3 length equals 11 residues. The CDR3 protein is CASNPGRGYTF. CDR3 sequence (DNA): TGTGCCAGCAACCCAGGGAGAGGCTACACCTTC. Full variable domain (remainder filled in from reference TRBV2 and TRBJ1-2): EPEVTQTPSHQVTQMGQEVILRCVPISNHLYFYWYRQILGQKVEFLVSFYNNEISEKSEIFDDQFSVERPDGSNFTLKIRSTKLEDSAMYFCASNPGRGYTFGSGTRLTVV.

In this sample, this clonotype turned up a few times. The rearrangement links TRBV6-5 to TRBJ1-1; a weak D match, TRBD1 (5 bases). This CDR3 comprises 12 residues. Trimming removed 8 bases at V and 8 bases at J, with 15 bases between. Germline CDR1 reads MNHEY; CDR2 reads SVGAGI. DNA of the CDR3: TGTGCCAGCCGTCGGGGCTTCGCGGAAGCTTTCTTT. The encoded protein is CASRRGFAEAFF.

CDR3 sequence reads: CASSYRAAIYF. Here the CDR3 DNA reads TGTGCCAGCAGTTACAGGGCTGCCATATATTTT. This chain uses TRBV12-3 or TRBV12-4 with TRBJ1-3; D perhaps matches TRBD1 (6 bases). V was clipped by 4 bases and J by 11 bases, with 9 bases between them. The CDR3 consists of 11 residues.

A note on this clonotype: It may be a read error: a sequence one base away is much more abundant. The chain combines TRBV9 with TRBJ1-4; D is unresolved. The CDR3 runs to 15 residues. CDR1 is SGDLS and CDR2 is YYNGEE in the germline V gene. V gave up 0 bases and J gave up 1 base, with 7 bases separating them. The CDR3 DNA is TGTGCCAGCAGCGTAGACAGTGTAACTAATGAAAAACTGTTTTTT. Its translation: CASSVDSVTNEKLFF. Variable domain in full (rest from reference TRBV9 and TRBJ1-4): DSGVTQTPKHLITATGQRVTLRCSPRSGDLSVYWYQQSLDQGLQFLIQYYNGEERAKGNILERFSAQQFPDLHSELNLSSLELGDSALYFCASSVDSVTNEKLFFGSGTQLSVL.

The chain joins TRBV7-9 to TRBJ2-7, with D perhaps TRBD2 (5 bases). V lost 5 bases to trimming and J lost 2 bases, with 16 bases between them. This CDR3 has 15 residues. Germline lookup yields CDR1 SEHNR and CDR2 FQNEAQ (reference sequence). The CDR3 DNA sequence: TGTGCCAGCAGCCCCCGAGGGTCTCACCCCTACGAGCAGTACTTC. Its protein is CASSPRGSHPYEQYF.

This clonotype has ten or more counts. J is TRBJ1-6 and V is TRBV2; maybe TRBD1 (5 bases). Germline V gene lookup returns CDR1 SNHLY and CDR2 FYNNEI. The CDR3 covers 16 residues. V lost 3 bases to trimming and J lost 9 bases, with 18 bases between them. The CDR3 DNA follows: TGTGCCAGCAGTGATCGGGGCAGGGAAAGACGTTCACCCCTCCACTTT. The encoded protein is CASSDRGRERRSPLHF.